The rows below give T cell receptor beta chains drawn from one sample of a study of identical twins. Using its own MiXCR run on the 5' RACE reads, TCRdb lists one record per CDR3 protein. The sample lists over 550,000 distinct CDR3 sequences; 7% to 7.5% were seen once. This same sample was also taken into another study, of yellow fever vaccine responses in identical twins.

The material sequenced was PBMCs. Receptor source: a woman between 18 and 29 years old in good health. Both conserved end residues are part of each CDR3. Fields, in order: J gene, D gene, V gene, CDR3 length, clone size, CDR3 protein, CDR3 DNA. A D gene is named only where the DNA matches it firmly. The size entry is marked missing in some rows and otherwise reads once, few, many or a size class.

>TRBJ1-2|NA|TRBV6-6|13|many
CASTNPVQTSLRF
TGTGCCAGCACCAACCCAGTACAGACAAGCTTGAGGTTC
>TRBJ2-1|NA|TRBV7-2|15|few
CASSLVLHRENEQFF
TGTGCCAGCAGCTTAGTATTGCACAGGGAGAATGAGCAGTTCTTC
>TRBJ2-1|TRBD2|TRBV29-1|13|NA
CSVGASGLNEQFF
TGCAGCGTTGGGGCTAGCGGCCTAAATGAGCAGTTCTTC
>TRBJ1-4|NA|TRBV20-1|15|few
CSASPNRAGVEKLFF
TGCAGTGCTAGCCCAAACAGGGCGGGGGTTGAAAAACTGTTTTTT
>TRBJ2-1|NA|TRBV7-9|16|few
CASSHIEAGRAHEQFF
TGTGCCAGCAGTCATATAGAGGCAGGCCGGGCCCATGAGCAGTTCTTC
>TRBJ2-3|TRBD1|TRBV29-1|13|few
CSVGQGRTDTQYF
TGCAGCGTTGGACAGGGGCGGACAGATACGCAGTATTTT
>TRBJ2-7|NA|TRBV5-6|12|many
CASRKSWGEQYF
TGTGCCAGCAGAAAGTCCTGGGGTGAGCAGTACTTC
>TRBJ1-5|TRBD1|TRBV7-8|17|NA
CASSLEGTGGLRQPQHF
TGTGCCAGCAGCTTAGAAGGGACAGGGGGCCTTCGGCAGCCCCAGCATTTT
>TRBJ2-1|TRBD2|TRBV12-3/TRBV12-4|15|few
CASSFGTSGNNEQFF
TGTGCCAGCAGTTTCGGGACTAGCGGTAACAATGAGCAGTTCTTC
>TRBJ2-1|NA|TRBV20-1|16|NA
CSASLAAGGSYNEQFF
TGCAGTGCTAGTCTGGCGGCAGGAGGCTCCTACAATGAGCAGTTCTTC
>TRBJ2-6|TRBD1|TRBV28|19|NA
CASSFRQGARSSGANVLTF
TGTGCCAGCAGTTTCCGACAGGGGGCGCGAAGCTCTGGGGCCAACGTCCTGACTTTC
>TRBJ1-1|NA|TRBV7-9|14|many
CASSLNQMNTEAFF
TGTGCCAGCAGCTTAAACCAGATGAACACTGAAGCTTTCTTT
>TRBJ2-2|TRBD2|TRBV12-3/TRBV12-4|16|many
CASRRLAGGPAGELFF
TGTGCCAGCAGACGTCTAGCGGGGGGGCCTGCCGGGGAGCTGTTTTTT
>TRBJ2-1|NA|TRBV7-6|16|many
CASSLVPREKYNEQFF
TGTGCCAGCAGCTTAGTACCCAGGGAAAAGTACAATGAGCAGTTCTTC
>TRBJ2-2|TRBD2|TRBV20-1|16|few
CSAKLAGGHITGELFF
TGCAGTGCTAAACTAGCGGGGGGGCATATCACCGGGGAGCTGTTTTTT
>TRBJ1-3|TRBD1|TRBV15|17|many
CATSRTLGTDSGNTIYF
TGTGCCACCAGCAGAACCCTCGGGACAGACTCTGGAAACACCATATATTTT
>TRBJ1-2|TRBD1|TRBV20-1|14|NA
CSAGQDRGVYGYTF
TGCAGTGCTGGACAGGACAGGGGCGTCTATGGCTACACCTTC
>TRBJ1-4|NA|TRBV7-2|16|many
CASSLAVLAVNEKLFF
TGTGCCAGCAGCTTAGCGGTTTTGGCTGTAAATGAAAAACTGTTTTTT
>TRBJ2-7|NA|TRBV4-2|14|many
CASSQEPDRNEQYF
TGTGCCAGCAGCCAAGAACCGGACAGAAACGAGCAGTACTTC
>TRBJ2-1|TRBD2|TRBV6-1|15|NA
CASTSSGTPYNEQFF
TGTGCCAGCACCTCTAGCGGCACCCCCTACAATGAGCAGTTCTTC
>TRBJ1-2|NA|TRBV7-2|13|NA
CASSSQGINGYTF
TGTGCCAGCAGCTCCCAGGGTATTAATGGCTACACCTTC
>TRBJ2-6|TRBD2|TRBV12-3/TRBV12-4|19|NA
CASSSVPSGRTPGANVLTF
TGTGCCAGCAGTTCCGTCCCTAGCGGGAGGACTCCCGGGGCCAACGTCCTGACTTTC
>TRBJ2-2|NA|TRBV29-1|14|few
CSVKEMENTGELFF
TGCAGCGTTAAGGAGATGGAGAACACCGGGGAGCTGTTTTTT
>TRBJ1-4|NA|TRBV28|13|many
CASSVVRNGKLFF
TGTGCCAGCAGTGTAGTTCGAAATGGAAAACTGTTTTTT
>TRBJ2-2|NA|TRBV4-1|15|few
CASSRSGGDTGELFF
TGCGCCAGCAGCCGGTCTGGGGGCGACACCGGGGAGCTGTTTTTT
>TRBJ2-5|TRBD2|TRBV5-1|17|many
CASSLSSGSPHQETQYF
TGCGCCAGCAGCTTAAGTAGCGGGAGCCCCCACCAAGAGACCCAGTACTTC
>TRBJ1-2|NA|TRBV10-3|16|few
CAISESVAKDNYGYTF
TGTGCCATCAGTGAGTCGGTGGCCAAGGATAACTATGGCTACACCTTC
>TRBJ2-3|NA|TRBV4-1|19|many
CASSNPTGTPVFGTDTQYF
TGCGCCAGCAGCAATCCCACCGGGACACCCGTATTTGGCACAGATACGCAGTATTTT
>TRBJ2-1|NA|TRBV28|14|few
CASSGLGGGHEQFF
TGTGCCAGCTCTGGGTTGGGCGGAGGACATGAGCAGTTCTTC
>TRBJ1-1|TRBD1|TRBV24-1|15|many
CATSDGTGGNTEAFF
TGTGCCACCAGTGACGGGACAGGGGGGAACACTGAAGCTTTCTTT
>TRBJ2-1|TRBD2|TRBV10-3|18|few
CAISESPHQRGTYNEQFF
TGTGCCATCAGTGAGTCTCCTCACCAGCGGGGAACCTACAATGAGCAGTTCTTC
>TRBJ2-7|TRBD2|TRBV28|15|few
CASSPLQRGAYEQYF
TGTGCCAGCAGTCCTCTCCAGCGGGGGGCTTACGAGCAGTACTTC
>TRBJ2-3|NA|TRBV28|14|few
CASKNGGSADTQYF
TGTGCCAGCAAGAACGGGGGCTCGGCAGATACGCAGTATTTT
>TRBJ1-1|NA|TRBV20-1|15|many
CSARPYSAVNTEAFF
TGCAGTGCTAGACCCTACAGTGCGGTGAACACTGAAGCTTTCTTT
>TRBJ1-6|TRBD1|TRBV5-1|15|many
CASSPGTGWDSPLHF
TGCGCCAGCAGCCCAGGGACAGGATGGGATTCACCCCTCCACTTT
>TRBJ2-1|TRBD2|TRBV5-1|16|few
CASSLRSGGIYNEQFF
TGCGCCAGCAGCTTGCGGTCCGGGGGGATCTACAATGAGCAGTTCTTC
>TRBJ2-5|NA|TRBV2|15|many
CASSDEVPLRETQYF
TGTGCCAGCAGTGACGAGGTGCCCCTGAGAGAGACCCAGTACTTC
>TRBJ1-4|TRBD1|TRBV12-3/TRBV12-4|12|many
CASRDRNEKLFF
TGTGCCAGCAGGGACAGGAATGAAAAACTGTTTTTT
>TRBJ1-5|NA|TRBV29-1|12|many
CSVQGSNQPQHF
TGCAGCGTTCAGGGTAGCAATCAGCCCCAGCATTTT
>TRBJ2-1|TRBD2|TRBV7-9|14|few
CASSSTTSSAEQFF
TGTGCCAGCAGCTCCACGACTAGCTCCGCTGAGCAGTTCTTC
>TRBJ2-3|NA|TRBV29-1|14|many
CSVDQGLPTDTQYF
TGCAGCGTTGACCAGGGTTTGCCAACAGATACGCAGTATTTT
>TRBJ1-1|NA|TRBV10-3|16|many
CAIRPAWGTLNTEAFF
TGTGCCATCAGACCAGCCTGGGGGACCTTGAACACTGAAGCTTTCTTT
>TRBJ2-3|NA|TRBV12-3/TRBV12-4|14|NA
CASSLLFGTDTQYF
TGTGCCAGCAGTTTACTCTTTGGCACAGATACGCAGTATTTT
>TRBJ2-1|NA|TRBV4-1|16|NA
CASSQDLASSRNEQFF
TGCGCCAGCAGCCAAGATTTGGCCAGCTCTCGGAATGAGCAGTTCTTC